This is a list of T cell receptor beta chains from one sample in a study of a mutant IDH1 vaccine in newly diagnosed glioma. These TCRs are of unknown antigen specificity. The repertoire was sequenced with immunoSEQ multiplex PCR; TCRdb's copy has only in-frame clones and lacks some. The profile shows some 26,000 clones, roughly 70% of them singletons. This material consisted of peripheral blood mononuclear cells (PBMCs), taken from a glioma patient whose treatment included an IDH1 peptide vaccine. The receptor set was obtained from a young man with glioma. Some clones in this sample may be carry-over from other donors' samples. Each CDR3 is given with its conserved first and last residue. A D gene is named only where the DNA matches it firmly. Size is stated for part of the rows, as once, few or many counts, or as a class when the clone is expanded.

>TRBJ2-3|15|TRBD2|TRBV29-1|-
CSVEDRGGATDTQYF
TGCAGCGTTGAAGATCGGGGGGGGGCCACAGATACGCAGTATTTT
>TRBJ1-1|21|TRBD1|TRBV7-8|-
CASSVTSGTGGVYSMNTEAFF
TGTGCCAGCAGCGTAACCTCCGGGACAGGGGGCGTCTACTCCATGAACACTGAAGCTTTCTTT
>TRBJ2-7|13|-|TRBV2|-
CASSDTGYHEQYF
TGTGCCAGCAGTGACACGGGGTACCACGAGCAGTACTTC
>TRBJ1-3|18|-|TRBV7-8|-
CASSLLSPPRTSGNTIYF
TGTGCCAGCAGCTTATTATCCCCGCCGCGTACATCTGGAAACACCATATATTTT
>TRBJ1-2|13|-|TRBV7-2|-
CASSLAAVYGYTF
TGTGCCAGCAGCTTAGCGGCGGTTTATGGCTACACCTTC
>TRBJ1-1|11|-|TRBV27|-
CASTLGAEAFF
TGTGCCAGCACCTTGGGGGCTGAAGCTTTCTTT
>TRBJ1-5|15|-|TRBV6-5|-
CASRVGPRGNQPQHF
TGTGCCAGCAGGGTCGGGCCGAGGGGTAATCAGCCCCAGCATTTT
>TRBJ1-2|14|-|TRBV30|-
CAWSVPRETSGYTF
TGTGCCTGGAGTGTACCCCGGGAGACATCTGGCTACACCTTC
>TRBJ2-3|18|-|TRBV29-1|-
CSARGADRGLSSTDTQYF
TGCAGCGCCCGGGGGGCCGACAGGGGATTAAGTAGCACAGATACGCAGTATTTT
>TRBJ2-7|18|TRBD1|TRBV5-5|once
CASSLARGSGQGFYEQYF
TGTGCCAGCAGCTTGGCCAGAGGCTCGGGACAGGGTTTTTACGAGCAGTACTTC
>TRBJ1-1|15|TRBD1|TRBV28|-
CASSSRGQGNTEAFF
TGTGCCAGCAGTTCGCGGGGACAGGGAAACACTGAAGCTTTCTTT
>TRBJ2-6|16|-|TRBV5-1|-
CASSWQPASGANVLTF
TGCGCCAGCAGCTGGCAGCCCGCCTCTGGGGCCAACGTCCTGACTTTC
>TRBJ1-1|14|TRBD1|TRBV9|-
CASSGDRGFTEAFF
TGTGCCAGCAGCGGGGACAGGGGTTTTACTGAAGCTTTCTTT
>TRBJ2-7|13|-|TRBV7-6|-
CASSLGSAYEQYF
TGTGCCAGCAGCTTAGGGTCCGCCTACGAGCAGTACTTC
>TRBJ1-6|18|-|TRBV7-9|-
CASSFESRRRTGNSPLHF
TGTGCCAGCAGCTTTGAGTCGCGGAGGAGGACGGGTAATTCACCCCTCCACTTT
>TRBJ1-1|12|-|TRBV28|-
CASSLSLTEAFF
TGTGCCAGCAGTTTAAGTCTCACTGAAGCTTTCTTT
>TRBJ2-7|15|-|TRBV5-1|-
CASSLDPPGVYEQYF
TGCGCCAGCAGCTTGGACCCCCCAGGAGTCTACGAGCAGTACTTC
>TRBJ1-1|10|-|TRBV30|-
CACLRAEAFF
TGTGCCTGCTTGCGGGCTGAAGCTTTCTTT
>TRBJ2-7|14|-|TRBV5-1|-
CASSLEDGAYEQYF
TGCGCCAGCAGCTTGGAGGACGGAGCCTACGAGCAGTACTTC
>TRBJ2-7|14|-|TRBV11-2|-
CASSLGGRFGEQYF
TGTGCCAGCAGCTTAGGGGGACGGTTCGGCGAGCAGTACTTC
>TRBJ1-6|18|TRBD1|TRBV5-4|-
CASSLWTGLSSYNSPLHF
TGTGCCAGCAGCCTATGGACAGGCCTTAGCTCCTATAATTCACCCCTCCACTTT
>TRBJ1-1|14|-|TRBV6-1|-
CASSEVEEGTEAFF
TGTGCCAGCAGTGAAGTTGAGGAAGGCACTGAAGCTTTCTTT
>TRBJ2-7|16|-|TRBV15|once
CATSSFQAGTPYEQYF
TGTGCCACCAGCAGTTTTCAAGCCGGGACCCCCTACGAGCAGTACTTC
>TRBJ2-1|13|TRBD1|TRBV5-7|-
CASRTGKNYEQFF
TGTGCCAGCCGGACAGGGAAAAACTATGAGCAGTTCTTC
>TRBJ2-6|16|-|TRBV4-1|-
CASSHPPTSGANVLTF
TGCGCCAGCAGCCATCCGCCTACCTCTGGGGCCAACGTCCTGACTTTC
>TRBJ1-2|13|TRBD1|TRBV7-6|-
CASSPQGNYGYTF
TGTGCCAGCAGCCCACAGGGGAACTATGGCTACACCTTC
>TRBJ2-7|13|TRBD2|TRBV9|-
CASSARTSGEQYF
TGTGCCAGCAGCGCCCGGACTAGCGGGGAGCAGTACTTC
>TRBJ2-7|16|-|TRBV27|once
CASSPRFRGTAGRQYF
TGTGCCAGCAGTCCCCGGTTTAGGGGGACAGCGGGTAGGCAGTACTTC
>TRBJ2-1|15|-|TRBV9|-
CASSVSGPPGDEQFF
TGTGCCAGCAGCGTATCCGGCCCTCCAGGGGATGAGCAGTTCTTC
>TRBJ1-5|15|-|TRBV10-3|-
CAISESNTVNQPQHF
TGTGCCATCAGTGAGTCTAATACGGTCAATCAGCCCCAGCATTTT
>TRBJ1-6|15|-|TRBV9|-
CASSVEGLHNSPLHF
TGTGCCAGCAGCGTAGAGGGACTTCACAATTCACCCCTCCACTTT
>TRBJ2-2|14|-|TRBV19|-
CASSLEADTGELFF
TGTGCCAGTAGTCTCGAGGCCGACACCGGGGAGCTGTTTTTT
>TRBJ1-2|15|-|TRBV5-6|-
CASSFTGNRVNGYTF
TGTGCCAGCAGCTTCACAGGGAATAGAGTAAATGGCTACACCTTC
>TRBJ1-1|15|-|TRBV6-5|-
CASSSPGSGETEAFF
TGTGCCAGTTCCTCCCCGGGAAGTGGGGAAACTGAAGCTTTCTTT
>TRBJ2-7|15|-|TRBV9|few
CASSPLGLGSYEQYF
TGTGCCAGCAGCCCTCTGGGGCTCGGCTCCTACGAGCAGTACTTC
>TRBJ1-1|15|-|TRBV2|-
CASSEGPARRAEAFF
TGTGCCAGCAGTGAAGGCCCAGCGAGGCGCGCTGAAGCTTTCTTT
>TRBJ1-5|15|TRBD1|TRBV19|-
CASSIVRQGRQPQHF
TGTGCCAGTAGTATAGTCAGACAGGGGAGACAGCCCCAGCATTTT
>TRBJ1-3|18|-|TRBV18|-
CASSPPPRPPYSGNTIYF
TGTGCCAGCTCACCACCCCCCAGACCCCCATACTCTGGAAACACCATATATTTT
>TRBJ2-7|12|-|TRBV5-8|-
CASSLSTGSLYF
TGTGCCAGCAGCCTTTCGACGGGCAGCCTGTACTTC
>TRBJ2-7|19|-|TRBV4-3|-
CASSQDFLLWGRSSYEQYF
TGCGCCAGCAGCCAAGACTTCCTACTTTGGGGGAGGAGCTCCTACGAGCAGTACTTC